Shown below are 30 T cell receptor beta chains from a single sample sequenced in a study of blood T cell repertoires in COVID-19. TCRdb keeps only in-frame clones here, not all; method: immunoSEQ multiplex PCR. The sample consists of about 52,000 clones, approximately 85% of them appearing once. Sequencing input: peripheral blood. The receptors originated from an elderly woman with COVID-19, enrolled during active disease.

The chain links TRBV6-5 to TRBJ2-2, with 7 bases matching TRBD2. This CDR3 spans 14 amino acids. The germline V gene encodes CDR1 MNHEY and CDR2 SVGAGI. V lost 7 bases to trimming and J lost 1 base; unmatched junction nucleotides: 3. Here the CDR3 DNA reads TGTGCCAGCACAGGGACTAAGAACACCGGGGAGCTGTTTTTT. It specifies CASTGTKNTGELFF.

This clone was recorded a few times. The chain combines TRBV5-1 with TRBJ1-2; tentatively, D is TRBD1 (5 bases). V dropped 0 bases and J dropped 6 bases, with 18 bases sitting between them. Germline CDR1 and CDR2: SGHRS and YFSETQ. The CDR3 extends over 16 amino acids. The DNA of the CDR3 is TGCGCCAGCAGCTTGGAGGCAGGACAACAGTCCCATGGCTACACCTTC. It codes for CASSLEAGQQSHGYTF.

The gene calls are TRBV19 and TRBJ2-5; TRBD2 aligns across 9 bases. Germline values: CDR1 LNHDA, CDR2 SQIVND (reference sequence). With V trimmed by 3 bases and J by 6 bases, 11 bases remained unmatched. CDR3 length equals 16 residues. Here the CDR3 reads CASSIFGTSSQKTQYF. The DNA of the CDR3 is TGTGCCAGTAGTATTTTTGGGACTAGCTCGCAGAAGACCCAGTACTTC.

The J gene is TRBJ2-7, the V gene TRBV5-1; 10 bases are a match to TRBD1. Losses at the gene ends were 5 bases for V and 8 bases for J; bases not matched to a gene: 10. The germline V gene encodes CDR1 SGHRS and CDR2 YFSETQ. The CDR3 is 14 residues long. CDR3 region: CASRPEGQGSQQYF. The CDR3 nucleotides are TGCGCCAGCAGACCGGAGGGACAGGGGTCTCAGCAGTACTTC.

V and J are TRBV10-2 and TRBJ1-6, with unresolved D. Trimming shortened V by 6 bases and J by 7 bases, and 16 bases separated the two germline ends. The CDR3 totals 15 residues. The V gene's germline CDR1 is WSHSY and CDR2 SAAADI. The CDR3 is CASSVLPGRNSPLHF. The DNA of the CDR3 is TGCGCCAGCAGCGTCTTACCGGGAAGAAATTCACCCCTCCACTTT.

The V call is TRBV6-4, the J call TRBJ2-2, with a possible D match to TRBD2 (6 bases). V was pared by 8 bases and J by 0 bases, with 10 bases between. CDR3 size: 14 residues. Germline-derived CDR1 and CDR2 are MRHNA and SNTAGT. The CDR3 region is CASASSANTGELFF. In DNA, the CDR3 is TGTGCCAGCGCATCTAGCGCGAACACCGGGGAGCTGTTTTTT.

The chain joins TRBV9 to TRBJ2-1, with 8 bases lining up with TRBD2. CDR3 size: 17 residues. Per germline, CDR1 SGDLS and CDR2 YYNGEE. V lost 4 bases, J lost 3 bases, and 12 bases stayed unmatched. DNA of the CDR3: TGTGCCAGCAGCTCCCACCTCCTAGCGGGTCTCTACAATGAGCAGTTCTTC. The encoded protein is CASSSHLLAGLYNEQFF.

The rearrangement links TRBV7-9 to TRBJ1-6; 7 bases line up with TRBD1. V was pared by 5 bases and J by 7 bases, with 8 bases of the junction left unmatched. The CDR3 is 15 amino acids. Per germline, CDR1 SEHNR and CDR2 FQNEAQ (reference sequence). The DNA for the CDR3 is TGTGCCAGCAGCCCTCGACAGGGTGCCAATTCACCCCTCCACTTT. Protein: CASSPRQGANSPLHF.

The rearrangement uses TRBV3-1 (or the pseudogene TRBV3-2) and TRBJ2-1; possible D gene TRBD2, 6 bases. Germline V CDR1 and CDR2: LGHDT, YNNKEL (reference sequence). With 5 bases removed from V and 0 bases from J, the gap between germline ends came to 11 bases. The CDR3 spans 15 residues. The CDR3 region is CASSERVSSYNEQFF. The CDR3 coding sequence is TGTGCCAGCAGCGAGCGGGTGAGCTCCTACAATGAGCAGTTCTTC.

The gene calls are TRBV11-3 and TRBJ2-7; D perhaps matches TRBD1 (5 bases). CDR1 SGHNT and CDR2 YENEEA come from the germline V gene. V shed 2 bases and J shed 2 bases, with 10 bases lying between them. The CDR3 sequence is 14 residues long. The CDR3 protein is CASSLNDRPYEQYF. CDR3 DNA: TGTGCCAGCAGCTTAAACGACAGACCCTACGAGCAGTACTTC.

The V and J genes are TRBV4-1 and TRBJ2-7; possibly TRBD2 for D (6 bases). Between the trimmed V and J ends, which lost 3 bases and 3 bases, there was a span of 9 bases. The CDR3 is 13 residues long. Germline V gene sequence: CDR1 MGHRA, CDR2 YSYEKL. CDR3 nucleotide sequence: TGCGCCAGCAGCCAGGGACTCCACTACGAGCAGTACTTC. It yields the protein CASSQGLHYEQYF.

The rearrangement uses TRBV30 and TRBJ2-2; the match to TRBD1 covers 10 bases. V shed 7 bases, J shed 9 bases, and the junction held 2 bases outside the gene matches. Germline CDR1 and CDR2: GTSNPN and SVGIG (reference sequence). The CDR3 loop spans 11 amino acids. CDR3 DNA sequence: TGTGCCTCGACAGGGGGCCGGGAGCTGTTTTTT. Translated: CASTGGRELFF.

The gene calls are TRBV11-3 and TRBJ2-1, with 11 positions matching TRBD2. CDR1 is SGHNT and CDR2 is YENEEA in the germline V gene. The CDR3 loop spans 15 amino acids. With 5 bases clipped from V and 4 bases from J, the junction kept 4 bases outside the gene matches. The chain's CDR3 is CASSVGTSGYNEQFF. The CDR3 DNA follows: TGTGCCAGCAGCGTCGGGACTAGCGGTTACAATGAGCAGTTCTTC.

This clone has a single count. CDR3 protein: CASSRRDRGSNQPQHF. The CDR3 nucleotides are TGTGCCAGCAGCCGAAGGGACAGGGGGAGCAATCAGCCCCAGCATTTT. The chain combines TRBV7-8 with TRBJ1-5, with 11 bases lining up with TRBD1. The CDR3 spans 16 residues. V lost 5 bases, J lost 1 base, and 4 bases stayed unmatched. Germline V gene lookup returns CDR1 SGHVS and CDR2 FQNEAQ.

The V gene is TRBV30, the J gene TRBJ2-7, with 10 positions matching TRBD1. Germline CDR1 reads GTSNPN; CDR2 reads SVGIG (reference sequence). The CDR3 covers 12 residues. Unmatched junction bases numbered 0, after V lost 5 bases and J lost 2 bases. Here the CDR3 reads CAWGQGAYEQYF. The CDR3 bases are TGTGCCTGGGGACAGGGGGCCTACGAGCAGTACTTC.

The chain is built from TRBV7-2 and TRBJ2-3; TRBD2 aligns across 7 bases. The CDR3 sequence is 17 residues long. Germline V CDR1 and CDR2: SGHTA, FQGNSA. The junction had 9 bases not matched to a gene; V was cut back by 1 base and J by 2 bases. CDR3 bases: TGTGCCAGCAGCTTAGTGGCTAGCGGCATCAACACAGATACGCAGTATTTT. Amino acids: CASSLVASGINTDTQYF.

This rearrangement joins TRBV6-6 to TRBJ2-5, with TRBD2 as a possible D gene (5 bases). The CDR3 runs 14 residues. CDR1 is MNHNY, CDR2 SVGAGI, per germline (reference sequence). Trimming cost V 2 bases and J 5 bases, with 12 bases left between them. The CDR3 sequence: CASSYVQRGETQYF. The CDR3 DNA reads as TGTGCCAGCAGTTACGTTCAAAGAGGGGAGACCCAGTACTTC.

The rearrangement links TRBV18 to TRBJ2-1, with D perhaps matching TRBD2 (6 bases). V was clipped by 0 bases and J by 4 bases, with 16 bases between them. Germline values: CDR1 KGHSH, CDR2 LQKENI. The CDR3 sequence is 17 residues long. The CDR3 bases are TGTGCCAGCTCACCACCAAGTGGAGCGGGCCATTACAATGAGCAGTTCTTC. Residues: CASSPPSGAGHYNEQFF.

V gene TRBV12-3 or TRBV12-4 combines with J gene TRBJ2-7; D is undetermined. The CDR3 consists of 13 residues. The V gene lost 3 bases and the J gene lost 2 bases, with 8 bases spanning the gap. CDR3 in amino acids: CASSFRLPYEQYF. The CDR3 DNA reads as TGTGCCAGCAGTTTCAGACTCCCCTACGAGCAGTACTTC.

This chain links TRBV3-1 (or the pseudogene TRBV3-2) with TRBJ2-2; 15 bases agree with TRBD2. The V gene's germline CDR1 is LGHDT and CDR2 YNNKEL (reference sequence). The CDR3 extends over 19 amino acids. With V trimmed by 4 bases and J by 6 bases, 12 bases remained unmatched. The CDR3 loop is CASSRRFAGTSGRSGELFF. CDR3 bases: TGTGCCAGCAGCCGTAGATTTGCCGGGACTAGCGGGAGGTCCGGGGAGCTGTTTTTT.

J is TRBJ2-7 and V is TRBV27, with 7 nucleotides matching TRBD1. Per the germline V gene, CDR1 is MNHEY and CDR2 is SMNVEV (reference sequence). This CDR3 comprises 17 residues. The V segment lost 0 bases and the J segment 6 bases; nucleotides outside the gene matches: 14. The CDR3 nucleotides read TGTGCCAGCAGTTTATCTGGACAGGCGACAAGGCTAGGCGAGCAGTACTTC. This sequence encodes CASSLSGQATRLGEQYF.

The chain joins TRBV12-3 or TRBV12-4 to TRBJ2-7; tentatively, D is TRBD1 (6 bases). The CDR3 is 12 amino acids. V was trimmed by 6 bases and J by 1 base, leaving 7 bases between them. The CDR3 bases are TGTGCCAGCAGACAGGGATCCTACGAGCAGTACTTC. It is translated as CASRQGSYEQYF.

The chain links TRBV11-2 to TRBJ1-4; 9 bases align to TRBD1. The CDR3 spans 16 residues. V was pared by 5 bases and J by 5 bases, with 9 bases of the junction left unmatched. Germline-derived CDR1 and CDR2 are SGHAT and FQNNGV. The CDR3 reads CASSALWDRENEKLFF. The DNA of the CDR3 is TGTGCCAGCAGCGCGCTATGGGACAGGGAGAATGAAAAACTGTTTTTT.

The count of this clone is one. The chain carries TRBV15 and TRBJ1-1, with D hard to call. The germline gives CDR1 LNHNV, CDR2 YYDKDF (reference sequence). This CDR3 is built from 15 residues. Trimming shortened V by 3 bases and J by 1 base, and 12 bases separated the two germline ends. CDR3 sequence reads: CATSSGSSGNTEAFF. The CDR3 DNA reads as TGTGCCACCAGCAGTGGGAGCAGCGGGAACACTGAAGCTTTCTTT.

This clone was seen more than once but under ten times. This rearrangement joins TRBV19 to TRBJ2-2; 8 bases match TRBD1. The V and J ends lost 3 bases and 2 bases, in that order; junction bases with no gene match: 2. This CDR3 is 15 amino acids long. Germline CDR1 reads LNHDA; CDR2 reads SQIVND (reference sequence). Here the CDR3 reads CASSIQGANTGELFF. DNA for the CDR3: TGTGCCAGTAGTATTCAGGGGGCCAACACCGGGGAGCTGTTTTTT.

This clone was observed once. The rearrangement links TRBV5-1 to TRBJ2-6, with unresolved D. CDR1 and CDR2 (germline): SGHRS, YFSETQ. The germline V and J ends were trimmed by 0 bases and 0 bases, with 13 bases remaining between them. This CDR3 is built from 18 residues. In nucleotides, the CDR3 is TGCGCCAGCAGCTTGGTGGCCCATGGCTCCTCTGGGGCCAACGTCCTGACTTTC. It is translated as CASSLVAHGSSGANVLTF.

This clone appeared once. The V gene is TRBV28, the J gene TRBJ2-7, with 7 nucleotides matching TRBD1. Germline CDR1 MDHEN, CDR2 SYDVKM. The CDR3 is 14 residues long. V was clipped by 2 bases and J by 5 bases; unmatched bases: 6. The CDR3 nucleotides are TGTGCCAGCAGTTTAATACAGGGGAAGCACGAGCAGTACTTC. Translated, it gives CASSLIQGKHEQYF.

This clone was seen a few times. The gene calls are TRBV14 and TRBJ1-2; 9 bases are shared with TRBD1. Looked up from germline, CDR1 is SGHDN and CDR2 is FVKESK. With V trimmed by 3 bases and J by 7 bases, 6 bases remained unmatched. The length of the CDR3 is 14 residues. The CDR3 nucleotides are TGTGCCAGCAGCCATATGGGACAGGGTTCTGGCTACACCTTC. Translating it yields CASSHMGQGSGYTF.

The chain employs TRBV7-9 and TRBJ1-1; TRBD1 matches 8 bases. The germline gives CDR1 SEHNR, CDR2 FQNEAQ (reference sequence). Losses at the gene ends were 5 bases for V and 1 base for J; bases not matched to a gene: 6. This CDR3 is built from 15 residues. The CDR3 loop reads CASSIRQGWNTEAFF. CDR3 DNA sequence: TGTGCCAGCAGCATTAGACAGGGGTGGAACACTGAAGCTTTCTTT.

The J gene is TRBJ2-3, the V gene TRBV2; 10 bases are shared with TRBD2. V was clipped by 6 bases and J by 0 bases; unmatched bases: 9. The germline V gene has CDR1 SNHLY and CDR2 FYNNEI. The CDR3 loop spans 17 amino acids. Written as DNA, the CDR3 is TGTGCCAGCAGGCCACGACTAGCGGGCTTTAGCACAGATACGCAGTATTTT. Protein: CASRPRLAGFSTDTQYF.